This T cell receptor (beta chain) was captured by sequencing in a study of cytomegalovirus exposure and HLA in healthy donors. The PCR made use of 60 Vbeta and 13 Jbeta primers. Only in-frame clones appear in the TCRdb table, and some are missing; sequencing was by immunoSEQ multiplex PCR. The table has approximately 140,000 clones, about 83% seen once. The germline V and J ends were trimmed by 0 bases and 1 base, with 12 bases remaining between them. Looked up from germline, CDR1 is SGHNT and CDR2 is YYREEE (reference sequence). The CDR3 length is 16 residues. The sequence came from a man aged 40-55 years in good health and CMV-seropositive. The sample consisted of PBMCs. This chain connects TRBV5-4 to TRBJ2-3, with D perhaps TRBD1 (5 bases). In nucleotides, the CDR3 is TGTGCCAGCAGCTTGGGTTCAGGGATGGGCACAGATACGCAGTATTTT. It is translated as CASSLGSGMGTDTQYF.